This T cell receptor (beta chain) was retrieved from a study of blood T cell repertoires in COVID-19. Turning to the study itself: The analysed material was cDNA or gDNA that came from T cells, B-cell-depleted T cells, or PBMCs.

J lost 6 bases, V lost 6 bases, and 7 bases had no gene match. The CDR3 extends over 14 amino acids. From germline, CDR1 is SNHLY and CDR2 FYNNEI. In the original analysis: The authors estimated nucleated cell counts from reference gene primer amplification. Only in-frame clones appear in the TCRdb table, and some are missing; sequencing was by immunoSEQ multiplex PCR. D and trimming were read from the DNA, whereas the V and J calls and clone size are those reported in that table. Here the sample spans about 500,000 clones, approximately 92% being singletons. This clonotype was sampled from a man aged 18 to 29 with COVID-19, enrolled during active disease. The sequencing input was peripheral blood. The chain couples TRBV2 to TRBJ2-3; TRBD2 matches 9 bases. The DNA for the CDR3 is TGTGCCAGCAGACCCGGGACTAGCTGGGATACGCAGTATTTT. Protein product: CASRPGTSWDTQYF.